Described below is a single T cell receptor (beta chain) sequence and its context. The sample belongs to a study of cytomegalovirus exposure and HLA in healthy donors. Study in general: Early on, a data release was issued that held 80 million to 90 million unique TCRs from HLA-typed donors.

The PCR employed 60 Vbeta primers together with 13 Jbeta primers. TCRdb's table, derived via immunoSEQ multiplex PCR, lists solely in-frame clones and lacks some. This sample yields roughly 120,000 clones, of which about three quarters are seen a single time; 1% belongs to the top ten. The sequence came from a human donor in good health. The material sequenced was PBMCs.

The CDR3 DNA follows: TGTGCCAGCAGCCCCCCCTTCGGACAGGGGAAGGCCTACGAGCAGTACTTC. It translates to CASSPPFGQGKAYEQYF. The chain carries TRBV11-2 and TRBJ2-7, with TRBD1 identical over 9 bases. This CDR3 contains 17 residues. With V trimmed by 5 bases and J by 2 bases, 13 bases remained unmatched. CDR1 and CDR2 (germline): SGHAT, FQNNGV.